This T cell receptor (beta chain) was found in a study of blood T cell repertoires in COVID-19. Study at large: Two consecutive negative NP/OP PCR tests, clearance, or resolved symptoms defined Cohort 3 recovery. Samples taken during acute and convalescent COVID-19 were collected in the United States, Italy and Spain. Nucleic acid was either cDNA or gDNA, and it came from T cells, B-cell-depleted T cells, or PBMCs.

The V and J ends lost 1 base and 7 bases respectively, with 5 bases between them. The length of the CDR3 is 12 residues. Per germline, CDR1 MDHEN and CDR2 SYDVKM. In the original workflow: Reference gene primers were amplified, and this amplification served to estimate nucleated cell counts. Produced via immunoSEQ multiplex PCR; TCRdb's table is partial and in-frame only. V, J and clone size are taken as reported in that table, and D and trimming were inferred from the DNA itself. The table includes approximately 170,000 clones, roughly 85% detected once. The table lists this clone with a count of one.

This TCR was recovered from a woman in her 70s in a cohort exposed to, infected with or recovered from COVID-19 (not recorded which). The chain recombines TRBV28 with TRBJ1-5; no firm D call. The sequenced sample was PBMCs or T cells enriched from blood (not recorded which). CDR3 sequence (DNA): TGTGCCAGCAGTTTATTGGGCCAGCCCCAGCATTTT. It yields the protein CASSLLGQPQHF.